This is a list of T cell receptor beta chains from one sample in a study of CD8 T cells in cerebrospinal fluid in Alzheimer's disease. One entry per CDR3 protein, without DNA, is what TCRdb gives after re-calling the 10x single-cell sequencing reads. This repertoire includes over a thousand distinct CDR3 sequences. Material for sequencing was cerebrospinal fluid. Every receptor here comes from a human donor in good health. CDR3s include the opening cysteine and the closing phenylalanine or tryptophan. Fields, in order: clone size, J gene, V gene, CDR3 protein. Expanded clones get a size class; other rows say once, few or many, or leave the size out.

>medium-sized|TRBJ2-7|TRBV9
CASSVGTGVYEQYF
>NA|TRBJ2-7|TRBV5-6
CASSLGVSYEQYF
>NA|TRBJ2-3|TRBV5-4
CASSLGGLWNSQYF
>medium-sized|TRBJ1-6|TRBV7-2
CASSLGGVGNSPLHF
>medium-sized|TRBJ2-7|TRBV19
CASSIRVGEQYF
>NA|TRBJ1-6|TRBV20-1
CSARSIGSNSPLHF
>large|TRBJ2-2|TRBV7-2
CASSPVQGMPGELFF
>medium-sized|TRBJ1-3|TRBV4-1
CASSQRDSSGNTIYF
>medium-sized|TRBJ1-4|TRBV12-3/TRBV12-4
CASSFGGPDEKLFF
>medium-sized|TRBJ2-2|TRBV5-1
CASSLGLPTGELFF
>medium-sized|TRBJ2-7|TRBV6-5
CASSERDSTYEQYF
>medium-sized|TRBJ2-3|TRBV24-1
CATSAGGAKDTQYF
>medium-sized|TRBJ2-1|TRBV5-1
CASSLGQINNEQFF
>large|TRBJ1-2|TRBV19
CASSSPGTGNYGYTF
>medium-sized|TRBJ1-3|TRBV28
CASSLLGNTIYF
>medium-sized|TRBJ2-7|TRBV28
CASSMGGAGRHEQYF
>medium-sized|TRBJ2-1|TRBV7-2
CASLNGRVYNEQFF
>medium-sized|TRBJ2-1|TRBV3-1
CASSLGPRGRGYNEQFF
>medium-sized|TRBJ1-2|TRBV6-5
CASRRQGSHYGYTF
>medium-sized|TRBJ2-7|TRBV20-1
CSARDPGTVGQNYEQYF
>NA|TRBJ2-7|TRBV20-1
CSARDRTDATYEQYF
>NA|TRBJ1-2|TRBV20-1
CSAAGQGVSYTF
>medium-sized|TRBJ2-1|TRBV11-2
CASSLGIRRDNEQFF
>medium-sized|TRBJ2-7|TRBV4-2
CASSQETSGAYEQYF
>medium-sized|TRBJ2-5|TRBV5-1
CASSLGGGGVETQYF
>large|TRBJ2-1|TRBV2
CASSEQGMNEQFF
>large|TRBJ2-5|TRBV9
CASSVFRGDGQETQYF
>medium-sized|TRBJ1-5|TRBV5-1
CASSYGQGSNQPQHF
>medium-sized|TRBJ1-6|TRBV7-6
CASSLEGYSPLHF
>medium-sized|TRBJ2-1|TRBV5-4
CASSLESGYNEQFF
>medium-sized|TRBJ2-7|TRBV6-2/TRBV6-3
CASSSQGPSTLTYEQYF
>medium-sized|TRBJ2-5|TRBV18
CASSPPRGGQETQYF
>medium-sized|TRBJ1-1|TRBV11-3
CATGSGLGNTEAFF
>medium-sized|TRBJ2-1|TRBV6-6
CASRDSGVPLNEQFF
>large|TRBJ2-1|TRBV11-1
CASSRLAVGSLLNEQFF
>NA|TRBJ1-5|TRBV12-3/TRBV12-4
CASSSHRGPSQPQHF
>NA|TRBJ2-7|TRBV7-2
CASSLGYSYEQYF
>NA|TRBJ2-3|TRBV5-1
CASSLVSFSTDTQYF
>NA|TRBJ1-4|TRBV5-4
CASSLDPYANEKLFF
>medium-sized|TRBJ2-2|TRBV30
CAWSTAASIFTGELFF
>large|TRBJ2-2|TRBV5-1
CASSLTGTRTGELFF
>NA|TRBJ1-2|TRBV7-2
CASSLSRVAGGYGYTF
>medium-sized|TRBJ2-3|TRBV6-6
CASAKRGSDTDTQYF
>medium-sized|TRBJ2-3|TRBV7-9
CASSSTTGGGTDTQYF
>medium-sized|TRBJ1-4|TRBV7-9
CASSLGWGLFF
>medium-sized|TRBJ2-3|TRBV6-2/TRBV6-3
CASQHRKTDTQYF
>NA|TRBJ2-3|TRBV5-1
CASSLGHNTDTQYF
>medium-sized|TRBJ2-3|TRBV6-6
CASSYSSAIPPTDTQYF
>large|TRBJ2-7|TRBV6-2/TRBV6-3
CASSYRIAGPYEQYF
>NA|TRBJ2-3|TRBV6-4
CATGTGGTDTQYF
>medium-sized|TRBJ2-1|TRBV5-1
CASRRTGANEQFF
>medium-sized|TRBJ1-6|TRBV5-1
CATGRGGVGSPLHF
>medium-sized|TRBJ2-2|TRBV10-1
CASSAPVNTGELFF
>medium-sized|TRBJ1-1|TRBV5-1
CASSSGQGSNTEAFF
>medium-sized|TRBJ1-2|TRBV6-5
CASSYLGQGSTNYGYTF